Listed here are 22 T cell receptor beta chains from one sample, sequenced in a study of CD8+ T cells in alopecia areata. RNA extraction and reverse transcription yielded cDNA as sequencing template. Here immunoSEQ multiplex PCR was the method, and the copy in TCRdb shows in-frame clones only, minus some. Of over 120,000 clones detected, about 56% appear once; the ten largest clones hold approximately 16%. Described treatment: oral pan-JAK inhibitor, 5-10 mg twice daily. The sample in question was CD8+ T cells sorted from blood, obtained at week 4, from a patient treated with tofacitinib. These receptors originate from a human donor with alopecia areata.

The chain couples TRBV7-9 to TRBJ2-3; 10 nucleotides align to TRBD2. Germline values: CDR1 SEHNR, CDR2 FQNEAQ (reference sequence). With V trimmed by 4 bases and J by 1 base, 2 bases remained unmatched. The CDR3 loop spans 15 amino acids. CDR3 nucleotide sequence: TGTGCCAGCAGCTCTACTAGCGGGGGCACAGATACGCAGTATTTT. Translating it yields CASSSTSGGTDTQYF.

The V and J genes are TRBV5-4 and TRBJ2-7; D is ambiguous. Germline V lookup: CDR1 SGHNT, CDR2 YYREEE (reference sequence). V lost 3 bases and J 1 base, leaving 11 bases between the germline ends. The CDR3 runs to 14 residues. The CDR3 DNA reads TGTGCCAGCAGCTCCGTTGACAAGTCCTACGAGCAGTACTTC. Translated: CASSSVDKSYEQYF. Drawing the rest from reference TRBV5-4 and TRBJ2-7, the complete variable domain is ETGVTQSPTHLIKTRGQQVTLRCSSQSGHNTVSWYQQALGQGPQFIFQYYREEENGRGNFPPRFSGLQFPNYSSELNVNALELDDSALYLCASSSVDKSYEQYFGPGTRLTVT.

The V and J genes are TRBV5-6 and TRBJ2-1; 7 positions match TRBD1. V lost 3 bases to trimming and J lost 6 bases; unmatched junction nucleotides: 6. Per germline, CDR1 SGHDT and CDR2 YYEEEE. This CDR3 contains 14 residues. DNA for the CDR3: TGTGCCAGCAGCTGGGAAACAGGGGTCAATGAGCAGTTCTTC. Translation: CASSWETGVNEQFF.

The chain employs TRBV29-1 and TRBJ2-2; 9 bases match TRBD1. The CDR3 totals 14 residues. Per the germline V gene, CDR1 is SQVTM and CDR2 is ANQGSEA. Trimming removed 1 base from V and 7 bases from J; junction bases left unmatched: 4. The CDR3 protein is CSVEGGQGRGELFF. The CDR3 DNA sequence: TGCAGCGTTGAAGGGGGACAGGGTCGCGGGGAGCTGTTTTTT.

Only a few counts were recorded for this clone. CDR3 nucleotide sequence: TGTGCCAGTAGTATGGGGCCTCTCTCTGGGGCCAACGTCCTGACTTTC. Residues: CASSMGPLSGANVLTF. The rearrangement links TRBV19 to TRBJ2-6, with a weak D call TRBD1 (5 bases). CDR3 length equals 16 residues. Germline V lookup: CDR1 LNHDA, CDR2 SQIVND (reference sequence). V was shortened by 3 bases and J by 0 bases, with 9 bases between the two germline ends. Drawing the rest from reference TRBV19 and TRBJ2-6, the complete variable domain is DGGITQSPKYLFRKEGQNVTLSCEQNLNHDAMYWYRQDPGQGLRLIYYSQIVNDFQKGDIAEGYSVSREKKESFPLTVTSAQKNPTAFYLCASSMGPLSGANVLTFGAGSRLTVL.

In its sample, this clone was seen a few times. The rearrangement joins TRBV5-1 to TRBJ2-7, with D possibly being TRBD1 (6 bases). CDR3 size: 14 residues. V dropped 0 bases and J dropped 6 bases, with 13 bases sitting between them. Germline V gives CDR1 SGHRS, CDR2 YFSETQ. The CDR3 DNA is TGCGCCAGCAGCTTGGAGGTGACAGGCATCGAGCAGTACTTC. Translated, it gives CASSLEVTGIEQYF.

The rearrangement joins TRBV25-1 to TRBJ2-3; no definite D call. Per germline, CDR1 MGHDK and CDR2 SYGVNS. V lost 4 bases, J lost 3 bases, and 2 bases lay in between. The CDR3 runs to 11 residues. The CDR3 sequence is CASSATDTQYF. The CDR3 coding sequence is TGTGCCAGCAGTGCTACAGATACGCAGTATTTT.

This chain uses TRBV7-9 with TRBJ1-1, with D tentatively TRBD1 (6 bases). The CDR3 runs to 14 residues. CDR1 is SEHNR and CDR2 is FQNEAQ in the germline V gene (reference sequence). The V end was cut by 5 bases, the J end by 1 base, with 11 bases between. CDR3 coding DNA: TGTGCCAGCAGCCAGGGGCAGTCGAACACTGAAGCTTTCTTT. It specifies CASSQGQSNTEAFF.

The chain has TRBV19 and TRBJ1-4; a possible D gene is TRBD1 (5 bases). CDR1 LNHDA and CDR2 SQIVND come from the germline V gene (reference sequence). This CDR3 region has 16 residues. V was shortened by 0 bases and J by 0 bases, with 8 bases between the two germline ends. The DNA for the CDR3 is TGTGCCAGTAGTATAGAAGGGGTGGCAACTAATGAAAAACTGTTTTTT. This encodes CASSIEGVATNEKLFF.

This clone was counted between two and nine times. This CDR3 reads CASSLVLDKPYEQYF. The DNA of the CDR3 is TGTGCCAGCAGCTTAGTCTTGGACAAACCCTACGAGCAGTACTTC. This chain connects TRBV7-9 to TRBJ2-7; weak D call: TRBD1 (5 bases). The CDR3 has 15 amino acids. The germline V gene has CDR1 SEHNR and CDR2 FQNEAQ (reference sequence). With 1 base removed from V and 2 bases from J, the gap between germline ends came to 12 bases. Together with reference TRBV7-9 and TRBJ2-7, the CDR3 gives the full variable domain: DTGVSQNPRHKITKRGQNVTFRCDPISEHNRLYWYRQTLGQGPEFLTYFQNEAQLEKSRLLSDRFSAERPKGSFSTLEIQRTEQGDSAMYLCASSLVLDKPYEQYFGPGTRLTVT.

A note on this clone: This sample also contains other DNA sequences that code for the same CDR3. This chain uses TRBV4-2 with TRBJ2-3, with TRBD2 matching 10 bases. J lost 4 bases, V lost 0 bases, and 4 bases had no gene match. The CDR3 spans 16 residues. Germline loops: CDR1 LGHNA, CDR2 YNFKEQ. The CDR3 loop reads CASSQEASGGADTQYF. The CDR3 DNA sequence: TGTGCCAGCAGCCAAGAGGCTAGCGGGGGCGCAGATACGCAGTATTTT.

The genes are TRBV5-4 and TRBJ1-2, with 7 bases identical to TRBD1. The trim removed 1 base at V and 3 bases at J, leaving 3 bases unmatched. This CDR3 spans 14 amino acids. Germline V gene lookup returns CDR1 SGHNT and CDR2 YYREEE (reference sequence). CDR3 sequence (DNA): TGTGCCAGCAGCTTGACAGGGGTAGACTATGGCTACACCTTC. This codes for CASSLTGVDYGYTF.

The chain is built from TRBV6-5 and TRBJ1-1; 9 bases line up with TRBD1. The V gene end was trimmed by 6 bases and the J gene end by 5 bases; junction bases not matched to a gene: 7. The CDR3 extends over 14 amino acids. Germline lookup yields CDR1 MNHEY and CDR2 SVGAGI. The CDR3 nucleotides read TGTGCCAGCAGACCGGACAGGGGTTGGACTGAAGCTTTCTTT. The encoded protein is CASRPDRGWTEAFF.

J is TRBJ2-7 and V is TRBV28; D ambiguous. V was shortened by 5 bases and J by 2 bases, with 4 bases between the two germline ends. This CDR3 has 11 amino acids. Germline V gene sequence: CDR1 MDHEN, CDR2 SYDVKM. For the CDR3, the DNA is TGTGCCAGCAGTCTTACCTACGAGCAGTACTTC. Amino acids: CASSLTYEQYF.

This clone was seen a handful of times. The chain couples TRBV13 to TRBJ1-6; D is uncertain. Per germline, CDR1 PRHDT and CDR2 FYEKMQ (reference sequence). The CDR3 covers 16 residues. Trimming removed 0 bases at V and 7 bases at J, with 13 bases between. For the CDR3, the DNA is TGTGCCAGCAGCTTAGGCCAAGGCGCTGGGAATTCACCCCTCCACTTT. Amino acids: CASSLGQGAGNSPLHF.

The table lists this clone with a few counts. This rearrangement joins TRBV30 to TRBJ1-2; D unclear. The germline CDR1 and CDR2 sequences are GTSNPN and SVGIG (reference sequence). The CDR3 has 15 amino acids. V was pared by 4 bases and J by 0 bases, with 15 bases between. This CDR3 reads CAWMDGRRANYGYTF. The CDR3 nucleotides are TGTGCCTGGATGGACGGACGGAGAGCTAACTATGGCTACACCTTC.

CDR3 sequence (DNA): TGTGCCTGGAGTGAGGAGGAGGAGTTGAGGGGGCCTAGCTGCTTGGAGCAGTACTTC. Translating it yields CAWSEEEELRGPSCLEQYF. The chain has TRBV30 and TRBJ2-7; TRBD1 matches at 7 bases. The CDR3 consists of 19 residues. Germline CDR1 GTSNPN, CDR2 SVGIG (reference sequence). With V trimmed by 1 base and J by 7 bases, 25 bases remained unmatched. Full variable domain (missing parts from reference TRBV30 and TRBJ2-7): SQTIHQWPATLVQPVGSPLSLECTVEGTSNPNLYWYRQAAGRGLQLLFYSVGIGQISSEVPQNLSASRPQDRQFILSSKKLLLSDSGFYLCAWSEEEELRGPSCLEQYFGPGTRLTVT.

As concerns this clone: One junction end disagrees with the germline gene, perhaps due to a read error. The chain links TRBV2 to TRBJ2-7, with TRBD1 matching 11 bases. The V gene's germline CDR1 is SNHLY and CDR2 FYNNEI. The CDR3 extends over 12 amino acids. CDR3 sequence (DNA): TGTGCCAGGGAGTCCCCGGGACAGGGGGTTTTCTTC. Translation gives CARESPGQGVFF.

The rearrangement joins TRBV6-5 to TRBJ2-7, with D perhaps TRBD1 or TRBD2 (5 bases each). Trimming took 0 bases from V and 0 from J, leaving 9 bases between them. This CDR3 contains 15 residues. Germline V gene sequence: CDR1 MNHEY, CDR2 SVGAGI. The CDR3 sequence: CASSYSNGASYEQYF. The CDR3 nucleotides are TGTGCCAGCAGTTACTCGAACGGGGCCTCCTACGAGCAGTACTTC.

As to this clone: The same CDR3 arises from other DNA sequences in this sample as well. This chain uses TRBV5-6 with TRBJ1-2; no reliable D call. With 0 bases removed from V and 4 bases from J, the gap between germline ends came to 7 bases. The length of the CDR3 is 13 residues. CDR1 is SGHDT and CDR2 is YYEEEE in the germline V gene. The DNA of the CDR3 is TGTGCCAGCAGCTTGGAGGTTAGCTATGGCTACACCTTC. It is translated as CASSLEVSYGYTF.

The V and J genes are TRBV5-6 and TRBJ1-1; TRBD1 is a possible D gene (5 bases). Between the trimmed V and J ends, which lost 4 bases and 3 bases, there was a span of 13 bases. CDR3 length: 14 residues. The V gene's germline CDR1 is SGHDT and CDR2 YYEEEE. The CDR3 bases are TGTGCCAGCAGCCTCGACACGGGGGACACTGAAGCTTTCTTT. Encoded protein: CASSLDTGDTEAFF.

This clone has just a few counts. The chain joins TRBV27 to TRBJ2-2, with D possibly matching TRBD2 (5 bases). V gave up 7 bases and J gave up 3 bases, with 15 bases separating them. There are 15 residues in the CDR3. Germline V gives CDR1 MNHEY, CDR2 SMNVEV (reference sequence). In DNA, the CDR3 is TGTGCCAGCAATACGGGGAGCGAGGACACCGGGGAGCTGTTTTTT. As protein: CASNTGSEDTGELFF.